The 16 T cell receptor beta chains presented below share a single source sample, sequenced in a study of control samples from healthy donors and cancer patients (dated by TCRdb to about 2020). The library was obtained by the immunoSEQ multiplex PCR assay. TCRdb carries this immuneACCESS record with in-frame sequences only. Its versions omit some clonotypes, under half of them owing to an unresolved V gene in the studies checked, with the rest unexplained. For this sample there are 200,000 or so clones; 85% to 95% appear just once. Around 1.5% of the sample is held by the ten biggest clonotypes. The sequenced sample was blood. These receptors originate from a man in his fifties in good health.

The chain links TRBV3-1 (or the pseudogene TRBV3-2) to TRBJ1-5, with D unclear. In germline, CDR1 is LGHDT, CDR2 YNNKEL (reference sequence). The CDR3 extends over 15 amino acids. The V end lost 4 bases, the J end lost 4 bases, and 14 bases lay between the germline ends. The chain's CDR3 is CASSRYPATNQPQHF. DNA of the CDR3: TGTGCCAGCAGCCGATACCCAGCTACGAATCAGCCCCAGCATTTT.

V gene TRBV19 combines with J gene TRBJ1-4, with TRBD1 as a possible D gene (5 bases). CDR3 length equals 15 residues. V was clipped by 6 bases and J by 3 bases, with 14 bases between them. Germline CDR1 reads LNHDA; CDR2 reads SQIVND (reference sequence). The CDR3, as DNA: TGTGCCAGTAGCTCGCAGGGAGTGCCTAATGAAAAACTGTTTTTT. This translates into CASSSQGVPNEKLFF.

The genes are TRBV21-1 and TRBJ2-7; the table's D call of TRBD1 was not tested on the DNA. TRBV21-1 is a recognized pseudogene. The CDR3 runs 15 residues. Written as DNA, the CDR3 is TGTGCCAGCAGCCCTCGCCGACAGGGGGCCTACGAGCAGTACGTC. It is translated as CASSPRRQGAYEQYV.

Comments on this clone: At the DNA level, this CDR3 is encoded by other sequences in the same sample as well. The J gene is TRBJ2-2, the V gene TRBV3-1 (or the pseudogene TRBV3-2), with 8 bases lining up with TRBD1. Germline CDR1 reads LGHDT; CDR2 reads YNNKEL (reference sequence). The CDR3 consists of 15 residues. V gave up 5 bases and J gave up 5 bases; unmatched junction bases: 7. Here the CDR3 reads CASSSRTGSTGELFF. DNA of the CDR3: TGTGCCAGCAGCAGTAGGACAGGGTCGACCGGGGAGCTGTTTTTT.

The chain carries TRBV28 and TRBJ2-1; D unclear. Germline V gene sequence: CDR1 MDHEN, CDR2 SYDVKM. The CDR3 contains 11 residues. The V gene lost 3 bases and the J gene lost 9 bases, with 6 bases spanning the gap. The CDR3 DNA follows: TGTGCCAGCAGTTTCTCGAGTGAGCAGTTCTTC. It specifies CASSFSSEQFF.

The V and J genes are TRBV24-1 and TRBJ1-1; TRBD1 might be the D (6 bases). There are 12 residues in the CDR3. CDR1 is KGHDR and CDR2 is SFDVKD in the germline V gene. V lost 2 bases to trimming and J lost 10 bases, with 10 bases between them. The CDR3 region has the DNA TGTGCCACCAGTGATTATACAGGGCGAGCTTTCTTT. This encodes CATSDYTGRAFF.

V usage is TRBV4-2 and J usage is TRBJ2-2, with a tentative D call TRBD1 (5 bases). The CDR3 runs 19 residues. Germline-derived CDR1 and CDR2 are LGHNA and YNFKEQ. Trimming removed 2 bases from V and 2 bases from J, with 21 bases in between. The DNA for the CDR3 is TGTGCCAGCAGCCAATTAACAGGTCGGTGGGTACTCAACACCGGGGAGCTGTTTTTT. Translating gives CASSQLTGRWVLNTGELFF.

V gene TRBV6-5 combines with J gene TRBJ1-1; D may be TRBD1 (6 bases). Germline V lookup: CDR1 MNHEY, CDR2 SVGAGI. The CDR3 runs 15 residues. Deletions cut 5 bases from V and 4 bases from J, with 17 bases between. The CDR3 region has the DNA TGTGCCAGCAGTCCCCCGGGGGGGGCATCCACTGAAGCTTTCTTT. It codes for CASSPPGGASTEAFF.

The chain carries TRBV19 and TRBJ1-6; no firm D call. V shed 5 bases and J shed 6 bases, with 11 bases lying between them. The germline V gene encodes CDR1 LNHDA and CDR2 SQIVND (reference sequence). This CDR3 comprises 14 residues. CDR3 DNA sequence: TGTGCCAGTAGTGCTTCTATTTCTAATTCACCCCTCCACTTT. It translates to CASSASISNSPLHF.

The gene calls are TRBV3-1 (or the pseudogene TRBV3-2) and TRBJ2-7; 8 positions match TRBD1. The CDR3 is 14 residues long. From germline, CDR1 is LGHDT and CDR2 YNNKEL (reference sequence). V was pared by 1 base and J by 6 bases, with 5 bases of the junction left unmatched. CDR3 sequence reads: CASSQGGRGREQYF. CDR3 nucleotide sequence: TGTGCCAGCAGCCAAGGGGGCAGGGGGCGCGAGCAGTACTTC.

V gene TRBV6-5 combines with J gene TRBJ1-2; a possible D gene is TRBD1 (6 bases). Germline V gene sequence: CDR1 MNHEY, CDR2 SVGAGI. V was pared by 2 bases and J by 8 bases, with 12 bases between. This CDR3 comprises 13 residues. CDR3 loop: CASSYRGEEGYTF. The CDR3 region has the DNA TGTGCCAGCAGTTACAGGGGGGAGGAAGGCTACACCTTC.

The chain couples TRBV7-2 to TRBJ1-6; D remains unclear. Germline V gene sequence: CDR1 SGHTA, CDR2 FQGNSA. The CDR3 consists of 14 residues. V shed 7 bases and J shed 6 bases, with 13 bases lying between them. CDR3 protein: CASTPTTVNSPLHF. The CDR3 nucleotides read TGTGCCAGCACTCCAACGACCGTTAATTCACCCCTCCACTTT.

J is TRBJ2-1 and V is TRBV10-1; 9 bases match TRBD1. J lost 8 bases, V lost 8 bases, and 4 bases had no gene match. The CDR3 runs 12 residues. Germline V gene data show CDR1 as WNHNN and CDR2 as SYGVQD (reference sequence). CDR3 protein: CASGGQGYEQFF. As DNA, the CDR3 is TGCGCCAGCGGGGGACAGGGTTATGAGCAGTTCTTC.

The DNA of the CDR3 is TGTGCCAGCACCCCTGATAGGGCGATCGAGCAGTACTTC. Translating it yields CASTPDRAIEQYF. The J gene is TRBJ2-7, the V gene TRBV2; D is uncertain. Germline V gene data show CDR1 as SNHLY and CDR2 as FYNNEI. The CDR3 spans 13 residues. V was clipped by 7 bases and J by 6 bases, with 16 bases between them.

The chain employs TRBV6-6 and TRBJ1-1; the D gene is possibly TRBD1 (5 bases). The CDR3 has 14 residues. Germline CDR1 reads MNHNY; CDR2 reads SVGAGI (reference sequence). V was trimmed by 6 bases and J by 6 bases, leaving 17 bases between them. The CDR3 nucleotides read TGTGCCAGCAGCCCAATGGGACGGGTCTCTGAAGCTTTCTTT. As protein: CASSPMGRVSEAFF.

The V call is TRBV4-1, the J call TRBJ2-3; D gene ambiguous. V was shortened by 5 bases and J by 2 bases, with 17 bases between the two germline ends. Germline V gene lookup returns CDR1 MGHRA and CDR2 YSYEKL. The CDR3 contains 16 residues. The CDR3 DNA is TGCGCCAGCAGCGTCCTTACTGGGATTTCCACAGATACGCAGTATTTT. Encoded protein: CASSVLTGISTDTQYF.